Included here is one T cell receptor beta chain sequence, with context. V lost 5 bases and J 7 bases, leaving 15 bases between the germline ends. The CDR3 covers 15 residues. The V gene's germline CDR1 is SGHAT and CDR2 FQNNGV. TCRdb keeps only in-frame clones here, not all; method: immunoSEQ multiplex PCR. The sample includes under 50,000 clones, roughly 80% of them seen just once. This entry is derived from a study of memory CD4+ T cells and cytomegalovirus serostatus. Overall study: Of the healthy Belgian adults, 9 or 10 were CMV seropositive and 24 seronegative.

Single viable CD3+CD4+CD8-CD45RO+ cells were sorted as the memory CD4+ T cells. Sequencing input: memory CD4+ T cells from blood. The chain uses TRBV11-2 and TRBJ1-6; no definite D call. The TCR sequence derives from an adult in good health and CMV-seronegative. The CDR3 protein is CASSRRGGRNSPLHF. The CDR3 nucleotides read TGTGCCAGCAGCCGACGGGGAGGAAGGAATTCACCCCTCCACTTT.